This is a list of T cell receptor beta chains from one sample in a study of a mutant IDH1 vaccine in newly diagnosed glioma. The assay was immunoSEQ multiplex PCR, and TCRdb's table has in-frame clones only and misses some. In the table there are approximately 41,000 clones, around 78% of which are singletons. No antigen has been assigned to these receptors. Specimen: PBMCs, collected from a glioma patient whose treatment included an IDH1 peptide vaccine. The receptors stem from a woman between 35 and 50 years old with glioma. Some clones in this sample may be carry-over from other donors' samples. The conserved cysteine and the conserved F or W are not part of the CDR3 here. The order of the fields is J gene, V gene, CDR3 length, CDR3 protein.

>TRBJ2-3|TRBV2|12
ASKGGQSTDTQY
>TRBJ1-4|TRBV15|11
ATSRGFNEKLF
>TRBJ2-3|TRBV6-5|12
ASTEGAGSDTQY
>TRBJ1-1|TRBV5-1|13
ASSLGADSGAEAF
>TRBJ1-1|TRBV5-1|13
ASSRTGGGNTEAF
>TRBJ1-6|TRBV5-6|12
ASSGRDLRAPLH
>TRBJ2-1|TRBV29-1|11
SAADRLYNEQF
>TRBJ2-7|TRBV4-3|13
ASSRAPVPGWEQY
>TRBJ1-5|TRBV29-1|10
SVMAGNQPQH
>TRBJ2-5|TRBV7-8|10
ASSLLGQGLY
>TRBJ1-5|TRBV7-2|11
ASSPSMGGAQH
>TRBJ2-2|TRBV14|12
ASSQAGFSQTLF
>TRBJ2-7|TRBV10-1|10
ASIAQGSNKY
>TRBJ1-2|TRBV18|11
ASSLGRSYGYT
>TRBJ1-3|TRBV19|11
ASGLVSGNTIY
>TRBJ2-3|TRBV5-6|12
ASSPLPSADTQY
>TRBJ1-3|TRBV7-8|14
ASSAASGYSGNTIY
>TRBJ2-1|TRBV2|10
ASSEAGNEQF